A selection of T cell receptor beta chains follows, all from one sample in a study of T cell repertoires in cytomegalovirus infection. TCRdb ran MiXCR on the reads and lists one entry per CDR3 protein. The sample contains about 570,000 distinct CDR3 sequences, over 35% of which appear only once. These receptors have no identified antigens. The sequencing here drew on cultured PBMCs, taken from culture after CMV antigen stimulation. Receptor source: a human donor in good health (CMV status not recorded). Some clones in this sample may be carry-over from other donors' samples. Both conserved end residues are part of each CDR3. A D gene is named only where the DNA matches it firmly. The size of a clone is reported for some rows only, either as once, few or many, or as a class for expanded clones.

cdr3_nt: TGCGCCAGCAGCTTCGGGAGCCGCGGGGGTTCACCCCTCCACTTT; cdr3_aa: CASSFGSRGGSPLHF; clone_size: -; d_call: -; v_call: TRBV4-1; j_call: TRBJ1-6
cdr3_nt: TGTGCCAGCAGCCCGAGACAGGGAATCAGCTCTGGGGCCAACGTCCTGACTTTC; cdr3_aa: CASSPRQGISSGANVLTF; clone_size: -; d_call: TRBD1; v_call: TRBV4-2; j_call: TRBJ2-6
cdr3_nt: TGTGCCAGCAGTATGTACCCCGGAGAGACCCAGTACTTC; cdr3_aa: CASSMYPGETQYF; clone_size: -; d_call: -; v_call: TRBV28; j_call: TRBJ2-5
cdr3_nt: TGTGCCATCAGCCGAGACAGGGGGGTTGAAAAACTGTTTTTT; cdr3_aa: CAISRDRGVEKLFF; clone_size: -; d_call: TRBD1; v_call: TRBV10-3; j_call: TRBJ1-4
cdr3_nt: TGCAGCTTCGCGGACCCTAACTATGGCTACACCTTC; cdr3_aa: CSFADPNYGYTF; clone_size: -; d_call: -; v_call: TRBV29-1; j_call: TRBJ1-2
cdr3_nt: TGTGCCAGCGCGGCAGCCCGGACCGAGACCCAGTACTTC; cdr3_aa: CASAAARTETQYF; clone_size: -; d_call: -; v_call: TRBV6-6; j_call: TRBJ2-5
cdr3_nt: TGTGCCAGTAGTATAGATCCTAGCGGGAGTCGTAATGAGCAGTTCTTC; cdr3_aa: CASSIDPSGSRNEQFF; clone_size: -; d_call: TRBD2; v_call: TRBV19; j_call: TRBJ2-1
cdr3_nt: TGTGCCAGCAGCGAAAGCCTTGCTCCCTACGAGCAGTACTTC; cdr3_aa: CASSESLAPYEQYF; clone_size: -; d_call: -; v_call: TRBV7-2; j_call: TRBJ2-7
cdr3_nt: TGTGCCAGCAGCCACGACAGGGGCTATAATTCACCCCTCCACTTT; cdr3_aa: CASSHDRGYNSPLHF; clone_size: few; d_call: TRBD1; v_call: TRBV7-9; j_call: TRBJ1-6
cdr3_nt: TGTGCCAGCAGCTTAGGAGGAACAACCTCTCATGGCTACACCTTC; cdr3_aa: CASSLGGTTSHGYTF; clone_size: few; d_call: -; v_call: TRBV7-2; j_call: TRBJ1-2
cdr3_nt: TGTGCCAGTAGGGGACGGGCAGATTCACCCCTCCACTTT; cdr3_aa: CASRGRADSPLHF; clone_size: few; d_call: -; v_call: TRBV19; j_call: TRBJ1-6
cdr3_nt: TGCGCCAGCAGCCAAGGTGGCGGAGGCGGGAGGTTCACAGATACGCAGTATTTT; cdr3_aa: CASSQGGGGGRFTDTQYF; clone_size: -; d_call: TRBD2; v_call: TRBV4-3; j_call: TRBJ2-3
cdr3_nt: TGTGCCAGCAGCCTTACTAGCGGCGCTATTGAGCAGTTCTTC; cdr3_aa: CASSLTSGAIEQFF; clone_size: -; d_call: TRBD2; v_call: TRBV7-2; j_call: TRBJ2-1
cdr3_nt: TGTGCCAGCAGTTTAGCTACTAAAGAGACCCAGTACTTC; cdr3_aa: CASSLATKETQYF; clone_size: few; d_call: -; v_call: TRBV12-3/TRBV12-4; j_call: TRBJ2-5
cdr3_nt: TGTGCCAGCAGCCGTATACCAGATACGCAGTATTTT; cdr3_aa: CASSRIPDTQYF; clone_size: -; d_call: -; v_call: TRBV7-9; j_call: TRBJ2-3
cdr3_nt: TGTGCCAGCAGCTTACGATCGGGCCTCGGGCCGGGCTATGGCTACACCTTC; cdr3_aa: CASSLRSGLGPGYGYTF; clone_size: -; d_call: -; v_call: TRBV11-2; j_call: TRBJ1-2